The 5 T cell receptor beta chains listed next were all sequenced from one sample in a study of T cell responses to AZD1222 COVID-19 vaccine. This table comes from immunoSEQ multiplex PCR, and its TCRdb copy is limited to in-frame clones, with some not included. Of more than 95,000 clones in the sample, roughly 88% were seen once. The sequencing used peripheral blood, collected on day 0 of AZD1222 vaccination. Receptors were obtained from an adult in good health.

This clone was picked up a small number of times. This sequence joins TRBV6-6 and TRBJ1-2, with D perhaps matching TRBD1 (6 bases). V shed 7 bases and J shed 0 bases, with 12 bases lying between them. The CDR3 is 14 amino acids. Germline lookup yields CDR1 MNHNY and CDR2 SVGAGI (reference sequence). CDR3 bases: TGTGCCAGCACCGAAGGACAGACTAACTATGGCTACACCTTC. This translates into CASTEGQTNYGYTF.

The chain carries TRBV3-1 (or the pseudogene TRBV3-2) and TRBJ1-4; D remains ambiguous. Trimming shortened V by 0 bases and J by 4 bases, and 9 bases separated the two germline ends. There are 15 residues in the CDR3. The V gene's germline CDR1 is LGHDT and CDR2 YNNKEL (reference sequence). CDR3 bases: TGTGCCAGCAGCCAAGAGGCAGCGGGTAATGAAAAACTGTTTTTT. Protein sequence: CASSQEAAGNEKLFF.

V is TRBV9 and J is TRBJ1-1; D not resolved. Trimming took 2 bases from V and 2 from J, leaving 10 bases between them. CDR3 length: 14 residues. Germline values: CDR1 SGDLS, CDR2 YYNGEE. The CDR3 reads CASSVYDGNTEAFF. In DNA form, the CDR3 reads TGTGCCAGCAGCGTTTACGACGGAAACACTGAAGCTTTCTTT.

J is TRBJ2-5 and V is TRBV6-5; possible D gene TRBD1, 5 bases. Germline V gives CDR1 MNHEY, CDR2 SVGAGI. This CDR3 has 12 residues. V lost 6 bases to trimming and J lost 3 bases, with 8 bases between them. CDR3 amino acids: CASRGAKETQYF. For the CDR3, the DNA is TGTGCCAGCAGAGGGGCCAAAGAGACCCAGTACTTC.

DNA of the CDR3: TGTGCCAGCAGCTCATATACCTATGGCTACACCTTC. Amino acids: CASSSYTYGYTF. V and J are TRBV7-9 and TRBJ1-2; D is undetermined. CDR3 size: 12 residues. Trimming stripped 4 bases from V and 4 bases from J, with 7 bases between. Germline CDR1 reads SEHNR; CDR2 reads FQNEAQ (reference sequence).